What follows is one T cell receptor (beta chain) and its context. The target antigen is unknown. The sample belongs to a study of cytomegalovirus exposure and HLA in healthy donors. General observations from the study: Cytomegalovirus association was listed for under 200 TCR beta chains. Rates of TCR association differed by HLA locus in a later analysis, with DRB1 highest and HLA-C lowest. Exclusion as indistinguishable affected some V segments, including TRBV6-2 and TRBV6-3. Some highly shared sequence variants likely arose as a pipeline artifact.

Germline-derived CDR1 and CDR2 are SEHNR and FQNEAQ (reference sequence). The CDR3 is 14 amino acids. Trimming took 1 base from V and 7 from J; bases not matched to a gene: 6. The primer mix had 60 Vbeta and 13 Jbeta primers. Here immunoSEQ multiplex PCR was the method, and the copy in TCRdb shows in-frame clones only, minus some. This repertoire shows over 150,000 clones, approximately 67% found once; its top ten account for roughly 4%. This chain joins TRBV7-9 and TRBJ2-5; 7 bases are shared with TRBD1. This clonotype was sampled from a woman younger than 35 in good health and CMV-seropositive. Input material: PBMCs. CDR3 DNA: TGTGCCAGCAGCTTAGACAGGGGATTCGGGACCCAGTACTTC. It specifies CASSLDRGFGTQYF.